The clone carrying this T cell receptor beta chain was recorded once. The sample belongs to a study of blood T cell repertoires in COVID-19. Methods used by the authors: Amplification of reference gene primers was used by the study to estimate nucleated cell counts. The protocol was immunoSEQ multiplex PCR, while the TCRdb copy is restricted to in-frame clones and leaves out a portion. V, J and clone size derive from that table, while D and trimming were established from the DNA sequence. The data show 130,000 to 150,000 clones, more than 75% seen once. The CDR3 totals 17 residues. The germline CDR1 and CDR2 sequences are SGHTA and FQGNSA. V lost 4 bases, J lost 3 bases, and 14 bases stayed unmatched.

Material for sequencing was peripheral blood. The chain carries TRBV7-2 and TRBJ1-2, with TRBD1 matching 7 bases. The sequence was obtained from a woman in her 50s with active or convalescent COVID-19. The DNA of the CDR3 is TGTGCCAGCAGCTCCCCGTGGGACAGCCACTCAGACTATGGCTACACCTTC. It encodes CASSSPWDSHSDYGYTF.